A selection of T cell receptor beta chains follows, all from one sample in a study of T cell responses to AZD1222 COVID-19 vaccine. This table comes from immunoSEQ multiplex PCR, and its TCRdb copy is limited to in-frame clones, with some not included. The sample lists about 180,000 clones; 88% were seen once. Sequenced material: peripheral blood, taken 28 days after the second AZD1222 dose. Every receptor here comes from an adult who received the AZD1222 COVID-19 vaccine. The CDR3 runs from the conserved cysteine through the conserved F or W. D genes are given only for firm matches. Clone size is stated in some rows and not others, as once, few, many or a class when expanded.

abundance,d_gene,v_gene,j_gene,CDR3nt,CDR3aa
-,-,TRBV29-1,TRBJ2-1,TGCAGCGTTGAAACGGAACGTTCCTACAATGAGCAGTTCTTC,CSVETERSYNEQFF
-,TRBD2,TRBV10-3,TRBJ2-7,TGTGCCACCGGACTAGCGGGAGAATACGAGCAGTACTTC,CATGLAGEYEQYF
-,TRBD2,TRBV7-8,TRBJ2-3,TGTGCCAGCAGCTTAGTGGGGACTAGCGGGAGAAGGGGAGATACGCAGTATTTT,CASSLVGTSGRRGDTQYF
-,-,TRBV6-1,TRBJ1-3,TGTGCCAGCAGTGACGAGTCAGCGGGGGGAAACACCATATATTTT,CASSDESAGGNTIYF
-,-,TRBV5-5,TRBJ2-7,TGTGCCAGCAGCTTGGCTGACAGGTCCTACGAGCAGTACTTC,CASSLADRSYEQYF
-,-,TRBV19,TRBJ1-1,TGTGCCAGTCGCGGTTCGTACACTGAAGCTTTCTTT,CASRGSYTEAFF
-,TRBD1,TRBV5-1,TRBJ2-5,TGCGCCAGCAGCCCGGGACAGGGGAAAGAGACCCAGTACTTC,CASSPGQGKETQYF
-,TRBD2,TRBV10-2,TRBJ2-3,TGCGCCACATACGACGGACTAGCGGTCAGCACAGATACGCAGTATTTT,CATYDGLAVSTDTQYF
-,TRBD2,TRBV9,TRBJ2-1,TGTGCCAGCAGCCATAGCGGGAGTTTAGACAATGAGCAGTTCTTC,CASSHSGSLDNEQFF
-,-,TRBV2,TRBJ2-1,TGTGCCCGCGGAGGGGAGTCCTACAATGAGCAGTTCTTC,CARGGESYNEQFF
once,-,TRBV7-2,TRBJ2-5,TGTGCCAGCAGCCATGGAAAGTACCAAGAGACCCAGTACTTC,CASSHGKYQETQYF
-,TRBD1,TRBV19,TRBJ2-7,TGTGCCAGTAGTCCCCAAGGGGGGACAGGCCCCGAGCAGTACTTC,CASSPQGGTGPEQYF
-,-,TRBV28,TRBJ2-7,TGTGCCAGCAGTTTACCCGACACGGTCAACGAGCAGTACTTC,CASSLPDTVNEQYF
-,-,TRBV25-1,TRBJ2-1,TGTGCCAGCAGTGAATTTGTGTCTGAGCAGTTCTTC,CASSEFVSEQFF
-,-,TRBV7-2,TRBJ1-6,TGTGCCAGCAGCTTGGGTAGGCTGAGCTCCTATAATTCACCCCTCCACTTT,CASSLGRLSSYNSPLHF
-,-,TRBV7-2,TRBJ1-3,TGTGCCAGCAGCTTACATCTGGGATCTGGAAACACCATATATTTT,CASSLHLGSGNTIYF
-,TRBD2,TRBV7-7,TRBJ2-7,TGTGCTAGCAGCTCGGGACTAGCGGGAGTTTACGAGCAGTACTTC,CASSSGLAGVYEQYF
once,-,TRBV2,TRBJ2-7,TGTGCCAGCAGTATAGGCATTGCTACCTACGAGCAGTACTTC,CASSIGIATYEQYF
-,-,TRBV28,TRBJ2-7,TGTGCCAGCAGCTCCTCGACAGCGAGCTCCTACGAGCAGTACTTC,CASSSSTASSYEQYF
-,TRBD1,TRBV2,TRBJ2-1,TGTGCCAGTACCGGGACAGGTCGAAATGAGCGGTTCTTC,CASTGTGRNERFF
-,TRBD1,TRBV7-9,TRBJ2-2,TGTGCCAGCCAGCGGAGGCAGGGGGCCGACACCGGGGAGCTGTTTTTT,CASQRRQGADTGELFF
-,-,TRBV9,TRBJ2-1,TGTGCCAGCAGCGTAGAGGCTTTTTCCTACAATGAGCAGTTCTTC,CASSVEAFSYNEQFF
-,-,TRBV5-1,TRBJ2-7,TGCGCCAGCAGCTTGTCCTCCTACGAGCAGTACTTC,CASSLSSYEQYF
-,-,TRBV7-2,TRBJ2-7,TGTGCCAGCAGCGATACCGGACCCCCGAGCTCCTACGAGCAGTACTTC,CASSDTGPPSSYEQYF
-,-,TRBV30,TRBJ2-7,TGTGCCTGGACCCTCGGGTACGAGCAGTACTTC,CAWTLGYEQYF
-,-,TRBV7-9,TRBJ2-2,TGTGCCAGCAGCCTCCAGGGGTGGTTGAACACCGGGGAGCTGTTTTTT,CASSLQGWLNTGELFF
-,TRBD1,TRBV4-3,TRBJ2-7,TGCGCCAGCAGCCAGTGGACAGGAGCCTACGAGCAGTACTTC,CASSQWTGAYEQYF
-,-,TRBV5-5,TRBJ2-1,TGTGCCAGCCATCCCCGGGATGTGAGGGATGAGCAGTTCTTC,CASHPRDVRDEQFF
-,-,TRBV28,TRBJ2-1,TGTGCCAGCAGTTTAATAACAGAAAGCGATGAGCAGTTCTTC,CASSLITESDEQFF
-,TRBD2,TRBV6-1,TRBJ2-1,TGTGCCAGCAGTGAAGAAGCGGGAGGGTACAATGAGCAGTTCTTC,CASSEEAGGYNEQFF
-,TRBD1,TRBV28,TRBJ2-2,TGTGCCAGCATACTGGGACAGGCCACCGGGGAGCTGTTTTTT,CASILGQATGELFF
-,-,TRBV5-6,TRBJ1-2,TGTGCCAGCAGCCCGAGACAGACATATGGCTACACCTTC,CASSPRQTYGYTF
-,TRBD1,TRBV18,TRBJ2-5,TGTGCCAGCTCACCAGGTCTGGGGACAGGGTCGGAGACCCAGTACTTC,CASSPGLGTGSETQYF
-,-,TRBV5-4,TRBJ1-4,TGTGCCAGCAGTTATTCGGGCGCACGGGATGAAAAACTGTTTTTT,CASSYSGARDEKLFF
-,-,TRBV27,TRBJ2-7,TGTGCCAGCAGTTACCGACAAGGGGTCGGGGGCTACGAGCAGTACTTC,CASSYRQGVGGYEQYF
-,TRBD2,TRBV28,TRBJ2-3,TGTGCCAGCAGTTCTAGCGGGAGCCTCACAGATACGCAGTATTTT,CASSSSGSLTDTQYF
-,TRBD2,TRBV2,TRBJ2-1,TGTGCCAGCACGTTTCAAGGGACCGCTGGACTAGCGGGAGCAAATGAGCAGTTCTTC,CASTFQGTAGLAGANEQFF
-,TRBD1,TRBV12-3/TRBV12-4,TRBJ2-7,TGTGCCAGCAGTTGGACACAGGGGGACGAGCAGTACTTC,CASSWTQGDEQYF
-,-,TRBV28,TRBJ2-4,TGTGCCAGCAGCCCAGACTCCCAGGGGGCCAAAAACATTCAGTACTTC,CASSPDSQGAKNIQYF
few,-,TRBV28,TRBJ1-1,TGTGCCAGCAGTTGGCCCAACACTGAAGCTTTCTTT,CASSWPNTEAFF
-,-,TRBV6-1,TRBJ2-7,TGTGCCAGCAGTGAAGCCTCAGCGGCACCCTACGAGCAGTACTTC,CASSEASAAPYEQYF
few,-,TRBV29-1,TRBJ1-1,TGCAGCGTTGGCAGGGGCCGGTTCGCTTTCTTT,CSVGRGRFAFF
-,-,TRBV28,TRBJ1-1,TGTGCCAGCAGTGTCATGAACACTGAAGCTTTCTTT,CASSVMNTEAFF
-,-,TRBV7-2,TRBJ2-7,TGTGCCAGCAGCTTAATTCCCAGAGCCCCGGACTACGAGCAGTACTTC,CASSLIPRAPDYEQYF
-,-,TRBV19,TRBJ2-7,TGTGCCAGTAGTATAGCCGGGACGGTCTACGAGCAGTACTTC,CASSIAGTVYEQYF
-,-,TRBV11-3,TRBJ1-1,TGTGCCAGCAGCTTAGATGGCCCGAACACTGAAGCTTTCTTT,CASSLDGPNTEAFF
-,-,TRBV25-1,TRBJ2-7,TGTGCCAGCAGTGTAACAGGAATCCACTACGAGCAGTACTTC,CASSVTGIHYEQYF
-,-,TRBV3-1/TRBV3-2,TRBJ2-5,TGTGCCAGCAGCCCCCGCACACCTGGTAGGGAGACCCAGTACTTC,CASSPRTPGRETQYF
-,-,TRBV12-3/TRBV12-4,TRBJ2-7,TGTGCCAGCAGCCTCGGATACGAGCAGTACTTC,CASSLGYEQYF
few,-,TRBV27,TRBJ2-7,TGTGCCAGCAGTTTAATGCGGGACTTTCAATACGAGCAGTACTTC,CASSLMRDFQYEQYF
-,-,TRBV19,TRBJ1-5,TGTGCCAGTAGTATGACTAGCAATCAGCCCCAGCATTTT,CASSMTSNQPQHF
-,TRBD1,TRBV19,TRBJ2-5,TGTGCCAGTAGCTTTTCTAAGGGGGCTGGAGAGACCCAGTACTTC,CASSFSKGAGETQYF
few,-,TRBV6-1,TRBJ2-2,TGTGCCAGCAGTGAACTCACGGACGGGGAGCTGTTTTTT,CASSELTDGELFF
-,-,TRBV3-1/TRBV3-2,TRBJ2-7,TGTGCCAGCAGCCAAACAACAGGGAACGAGCAGTACTTC,CASSQTTGNEQYF
-,-,TRBV24-1,TRBJ2-6,TGTGCCACCAGTGATCCCGGCCCCTCTGGGGCCAACGTCCTGACTTTC,CATSDPGPSGANVLTF
-,-,TRBV11-3,TRBJ2-2,TGTGCCAGCAGCCTGAGGGACCCCGGGGAGCTGTTTTTT,CASSLRDPGELFF
-,-,TRBV11-3,TRBJ2-2,TGTGCCAGCAGCTCGGACAGAATATCCGGGGAGCTGTTTTTT,CASSSDRISGELFF
-,-,TRBV5-4,TRBJ2-3,TGTGCCAGCAGTTCGGAAGGACCCGGGGCGGATACGCAGTATTTT,CASSSEGPGADTQYF
-,-,TRBV3-1/TRBV3-2,TRBJ1-5,TGTGCCAGCAGCCAAGGGGGTAATCAGCCCCAGCATTTT,CASSQGGNQPQHF
once,-,TRBV28,TRBJ2-7,TGTGCCAGCAGTTTCAGGGACGAGCAGTACTTC,CASSFRDEQYF